This T cell receptor beta chain came from a study of blood T cell repertoires in COVID-19. Study-level information: Collection of acute and convalescent COVID-19 samples took place in the United States, Italy and Spain. T cells, B-cell-depleted T cells, or PBMCs supplied cDNA or gDNA.

In the authors' methods: Nucleated cell number was recorded as an estimate derived from reference gene primer amplification. Only in-frame clones appear in the TCRdb table, and some are missing; sequencing was by immunoSEQ multiplex PCR. Clone size and V and J calls were adopted from that table, with D and trimming inferred from the DNA. The sample lists a few hundred thousand clones; around 90% were seen once. Patients of the Seattle cohort, enrolled during active infection, were followed longitudinally. Sequenced sample: peripheral blood. The TCR was taken from an older woman with COVID-19, enrolled during active disease.

CDR3 amino acids: CASRRGRETEAFF. CDR3 nucleotide sequence: TGTGCCAGCAGACGCGGACGGGAAACTGAAGCTTTCTTT. This rearrangement joins TRBV6-5 to TRBJ1-1; D gene unclear. Trimming pared 6 bases from V and 5 bases from J, leaving 13 bases between. The V gene's germline CDR1 is MNHEY and CDR2 SVGAGI. This CDR3 has 13 amino acids.